Listed below are T cell receptor beta chains from one sample, sequenced in a study of Tregs in tolerant kidney transplant recipients. Sequencing used immunoSEQ multiplex PCR; TCRdb keeps in-frame clones, though not all of them. The sample consists of 84,000 or so clones, 93% of them appearing once. The material sequenced was CD4+ T cells from blood (PBMCs), taken 12 months after the transplant. The receptors were gathered from a human patient who received a combined kidney and bone marrow transplant. The graft donor may have given rise to some T cells. Each CDR3 is given with its conserved first and last residue. D genes are given only for firm matches. Where a row states a size, it is once, few, many or the class of an expanded clone; other rows omit it.

>TRBJ1-2|NA|TRBD1|TRBV7-2
CASSHIPGQGNYGYTF
TGTGCCAGCAGTCATATTCCGGGACAGGGGAACTATGGCTACACCTTC
>TRBJ1-3|NA|NA|TRBV9
CASNQGGGNTIYF
TGTGCCAGCAATCAGGGAGGTGGAAACACCATATATTTT
>TRBJ1-6|once|TRBD1|TRBV10-3
CAITQTGDNSPLHF
TGTGCCATCACTCAGACAGGGGATAATTCCCCCCTCCACTTT
>TRBJ2-3|NA|NA|TRBV7-2
CASSYTPRGPKYF
TGTGCCAGCTCCTACACCCCGCGGGGGCCTAAGTATTTT
>TRBJ2-1|NA|NA|TRBV6-5
CASSWANEQFF
TGTGCCAGCAGTTGGGCCAATGAGCAGTTCTTC
>TRBJ1-2|once|NA|TRBV28
CASVPGANYGYTF
TGTGCCAGCGTACCGGGGGCTAACTATGGCTACACCTTC
>TRBJ2-2|NA|TRBD1|TRBV6-5
CASSRDRGAGELFF
TGTGCCAGCAGTCGGGACAGGGGCGCCGGGGAGCTGTTTTTT
>TRBJ2-5|NA|TRBD2|TRBV4-2
CASSQELAGVQETQYF
TGTGCCAGCAGCCAAGAACTAGCGGGGGTCCAAGAGACCCAGTACTTC
>TRBJ2-2|NA|TRBD1|TRBV10-3
CAISPVTGDDGELFF
TGTGCCATCAGTCCCGTTACAGGGGATGACGGGGAGCTGTTTTTT
>TRBJ2-7|few|TRBD2|TRBV4-3
CASSRSPSSGAYEQYF
TGCGCCAGCAGCCGATCTCCGTCTAGCGGGGCCTACGAGCAGTACTTC
>TRBJ2-7|NA|NA|TRBV21-1
CASNGQGNIYEQYF
TGTGCCAGCAACGGACAGGGCAATATCTACGAGCAGTACTTC
>TRBJ1-2|NA|NA|TRBV2
CASSASRAANYGYTF
TGTGCCAGCAGTGCGAGCAGGGCCGCTAACTATGGCTACACCTTC
>TRBJ2-1|NA|TRBD1|TRBV6-5
CASSSMDRYFEQFF
TGTGCCAGCAGTTCCATGGACAGGTACTTTGAGCAGTTCTTC
>TRBJ1-1|few|NA|TRBV7-9
CASSPGDKLNTEAFF
TGTGCCAGCAGCCCCGGGGACAAGCTGAACACTGAAGCTTTCTTT
>TRBJ2-7|NA|TRBD2|TRBV7-2
CASSLALADLIYEQYF
TGTGCCAGCAGCTTAGCCCTAGCGGACTTGATCTACGAGCAGTACTTC
>TRBJ2-7|few|NA|TRBV5-4
CASSLEASLSYEQYF
TGTGCCAGCAGCTTGGAGGCTAGCCTCTCCTACGAGCAGTACTTC
>TRBJ2-1|NA|TRBD2|TRBV11-3
CASSPSGVAGGNEQFF
TGTGCCAGCAGCCCCTCGGGGGTAGCGGGAGGGAATGAGCAGTTCTTC
>TRBJ1-4|NA|TRBD1|TRBV29-1
CSVALGTGGEKLFF
TGCAGCGTTGCCTTAGGGACAGGGGGTGAAAAACTGTTTTTT
>TRBJ2-6|NA|TRBD1|TRBV7-2
CASSFTGGATGANVLTF
TGTGCCAGCAGCTTCACAGGGGGCGCAACCGGGGCCAACGTCCTGACTTTC
>TRBJ2-7|NA|NA|TRBV7-2
CASSLMGLTYEQYF
TGTGCCAGCAGTTTGATGGGGCTTACCTACGAGCAGTACTTC
>TRBJ2-1|NA|TRBD2|TRBV4-3
CASSQALLAGAEQFF
TGCGCCAGCAGCCAAGCTTTGTTAGCGGGGGCAGAGCAGTTCTTC
>TRBJ2-7|NA|NA|TRBV19
CASSPNPSAISEQYF
TGTGCCAGTAGTCCGAATCCTAGCGCTATTTCCGAGCAGTACTTC
>TRBJ2-7|NA|NA|TRBV9
CASSVGGLASYEQYF
TGTGCCAGCAGCGTAGGAGGGCTTGCCTCTTACGAGCAGTACTTC
>TRBJ2-7|NA|NA|TRBV5-6
CASSLSGRQYGQYF
TGTGCCAGCAGCTTGAGTGGCAGGCAATACGGGCAGTACTTC
>TRBJ2-2|once|NA|TRBV11-2
CASSSSPDGELFF
TGTGCCAGCAGCTCTTCCCCAGACGGGGAGCTGTTTTTT
>TRBJ2-1|NA|TRBD1|TRBV28
CASSLPRQGASYNEQFF
TGTGCCAGCAGTTTACCAAGACAGGGGGCGTCCTACAATGAGCAGTTCTTC